Each of the 10 T cell receptor beta chains below was sequenced from the same sample in a study of molecular identifiers for immune sequencing clone quantification. TCRdb itself ran the PCR reads through MiXCR, one entry per CDR3 protein. Of a few hundred thousand distinct CDR3 sequences in the sample, 24% were seen once. Sample: naive CD8+ T cells from blood, with Jurkat cell RNA spiked in. As for subset: FACS-sorted CD8+CD4-CCR7+CD45RA+ naive T cells. Every receptor here comes from a human donor in good health. Some libraries in this study had Jurkat cell RNA spiked in.

The J gene is TRBJ2-7, the V gene TRBV18, with D unclear. Germline CDR1 and CDR2: KGHSH and LQKENI. CDR3 length: 14 amino acids. V was clipped by 2 bases and J by 2 bases, with 10 bases between them. CDR3: CASSPDPKTYEQYF. For the CDR3, the DNA is TGTGCCAGCTCACCAGACCCGAAGACCTACGAGCAGTACTTC.

This clonotype was seen ten or more times. This chain joins TRBV19 and TRBJ1-1, with TRBD1 matching over 8 bases. CDR1 is LNHDA and CDR2 is SQIVND in the germline V gene (reference sequence). After removal of 7 bases from V and 1 base from J, the junction contained 5 bases not matched to a gene. The CDR3 length is 14 residues. Written as DNA, the CDR3 is TGTGCCAGTAACCACGGACAGGGGAACACTGAAGCTTTCTTT. Protein sequence: CASNHGQGNTEAFF.

Ten or more counts support this clonotype. V and J are TRBV3-1 and TRBJ2-7; D may correspond to TRBD1 or TRBD2 (5 bases each). This CDR3 has 14 residues. The germline V gene encodes CDR1 LGHDT and CDR2 YNNKEL (reference sequence). The ends were cut back, 5 bases at V and 5 bases at J, with 16 bases in the middle. CDR3 sequence (DNA): TGTGCCAGCAGCTCGGACGAGGGGCCTGACGAGCAGTACTTC. This gives the protein CASSSDEGPDEQYF.

This clonotype appeared a few times. V and J are TRBV6-5 and TRBJ1-1, with a weak D call TRBD1 (6 bases). CDR1 and CDR2 from the germline V gene are MNHEY and SVGAGI. V lost 2 bases and J 1 base, leaving 17 bases between the germline ends. The CDR3 is 17 residues long. The CDR3 DNA is TGTGCCAGCAGTTACCAGATAGGCAGGGGCCCGAACACTGAAGCTTTCTTT. The encoded protein is CASSYQIGRGPNTEAFF.

This clonotype was detected a few times. The rearrangement joins TRBV27 to TRBJ2-7; perhaps D is TRBD1 or TRBD2 (5 bases each). With 3 bases removed from V and 5 bases from J, the gap between germline ends came to 17 bases. The CDR3 extends over 15 amino acids. Germline V lookup: CDR1 MNHEY, CDR2 SMNVEV (reference sequence). This chain's CDR3 is CASSLALGVSDEQYF. The CDR3 nucleotides read TGTGCCAGCAGTTTGGCGTTGGGGGTTTCCGACGAGCAGTACTTC.

There are many counts of this clonotype. The J gene is TRBJ2-2, the V gene TRBV28; 12 bases fit TRBD2. The V segment lost 4 bases and the J segment 5 bases; nucleotides outside the gene matches: 8. Germline-derived CDR1 and CDR2 are MDHEN and SYDVKM. This CDR3 region has 17 residues. The CDR3 here is CASSSRLAGVQTGELFF. CDR3 nucleotides: TGTGCCAGCAGTTCCCGACTAGCGGGAGTACAAACCGGGGAGCTGTTTTTT.

Turning to this clonotype: Relative to the germline gene, one junction end is altered; a read error may explain this. The chain joins TRBV5-4 to TRBJ2-6; weak D call: TRBD2 (5 bases). This CDR3 has 15 residues. CDR1 and CDR2 from the germline V gene are SGHNT and YYREEE (reference sequence). CDR3 DNA: TGTGCCAGCAGCTTGGCGGACTCTTGGGCCAACGTCCTGACTTTC. Its protein product is CASSLADSWANVLTF. Together with reference TRBV5-4 and TRBJ2-6, the CDR3 gives the full variable domain: ETGVTQSPTHLIKTRGQQVTLRCSSQSGHNTVSWYQQALGQGPQFIFQYYREEENGRGNFPPRFSGLQFPNYSSELNVNALELDDSALYLCASSLADSWANVLTFGAGSRLTVL.

This clonotype appeared many times. The chain carries TRBV29-1 and TRBJ1-1; D may be TRBD1 (6 bases). Germline V lookup: CDR1 SQVTM, CDR2 ANQGSEA. The V gene lost 8 bases and the J gene lost 5 bases, with 12 bases spanning the gap. The CDR3 has 11 amino acids. The CDR3 region has the DNA TGCAGCTCGGAGGGGGTTACTGAAGCTTTCTTT. Protein sequence: CSSEGVTEAFF. The variable domain in full, with the rest retrieved from reference TRBV29-1 and TRBJ1-1, is SAVISQKPSRDICQRGTSLTIQCQVDSQVTMMFWYRQQPGQSLTLIATANQGSEATYESGFVIDKFPISRPNLTFSTLTVSNMSPEDSSIYLCSSEGVTEAFFGQGTRLTVV.

The J gene is TRBJ2-7, the V gene TRBV30, with D maybe TRBD1 (5 bases). Looked up from germline, CDR1 is GTSNPN and CDR2 is SVGIG (reference sequence). This CDR3 contains 13 residues. V was cut by 3 bases and J by 2 bases, with 11 bases left in between. This chain's CDR3 is CAWSLDRTYEQYF. DNA of the CDR3: TGTGCCTGGAGCCTCGACAGAACCTACGAGCAGTACTTC.

The table lists this clonotype with many counts. The chain couples TRBV29-1 to TRBJ2-3; no definite D call. The CDR3 runs to 12 residues. Trimming pared 3 bases from V and 2 bases from J, leaving 6 bases between. Germline lookup yields CDR1 SQVTM and CDR2 ANQGSEA. CDR3 DNA sequence: TGCAGCGTTGAGGCTCTCACAGATACGCAGTATTTT. It codes for CSVEALTDTQYF.